This TCR beta chain originates from a study of T cells in Graves' hyperthyroidism and ophthalmopathy. Patients aged 18 to 65 had newly diagnosed hyperthyroidism that had lasted under 2 months. There were TCR beta CDR3 regions amplified from RNA transcripts. RT-PCR in the first round (using the HTBI primer set) targeted the TCR CDR3. TCRdb fed the multiplex PCR reads into MiXCR, producing one record per CDR3 protein. The sample lists 400,000 to 500,000 distinct CDR3 sequences; roughly an eighth were seen once. Trimming at V came to 6 bases and at J to 0 bases, leaving 11 bases not matched to a gene. Germline CDR1 and CDR2: MNHEY and SMNVEV (reference sequence). This CDR3 has 19 amino acids. This clonotype was observed at least ten times.

The receptor was isolated from a woman under 30 with Graves' hyperthyroidism. The V gene is TRBV27, the J gene TRBJ2-2; TRBD2 matches at 12 bases. The sample consisted of blood. This chain's CDR3 is CASREGGLAGFANTGELFF. The CDR3 DNA reads as TGTGCCAGCAGGGAAGGGGGACTAGCGGGTTTCGCGAACACCGGGGAGCTGTTTTTT.